The clone carrying this T cell receptor (beta chain) was detected ten times or more. Its target is unknown. This sample was taken from a study of T-cell reconstitution after alpha-beta-depleted transplantation in children. Study-wide findings and caveats: In some patients, recipient T cells and intrathymic progenitors surviving conditioning explained high day-60 diversity.

Library preparation (for TCRbeta) was performed with unique molecular identifiers. MiXCR was run by TCRdb on the PCR reads, yielding one entry per CDR3 protein. This sample has 130,000 to 150,000 distinct CDR3 sequences, with roughly 8.8% found just once. The trim removed 4 bases at V and 4 bases at J, leaving 6 bases unmatched. CDR1 is ENHRY, CDR2 SYGVKD, per germline. The CDR3 contains 15 residues. This receptor was identified in a female patient aged 2-9 years who had a stem cell transplant for congenital amegakaryocytic thrombocytopenia, so the T cells may come from the graft donor. The chain has TRBV10-3 and TRBJ2-2, with TRBD1 matching over 7 bases. The input for sequencing was PBMCs, mostly from graft donor cells, taken 180 days after TCRalphabeta/CD19-depleted stem cell transplant. This CDR3 is CAISAGQPFTGELFF. The CDR3 nucleotides are TGTGCCATCAGTGCGGGACAGCCATTCACCGGGGAGCTGTTTTTT.